This TCR beta chain was identified during a study of patients and donors after allogeneic stem cell transplantation. One entry per CDR3 protein, called by TCRdb with MiXCR from the RT-PCR reads. The data hold 70,000 or so distinct CDR3 sequences, with approximately 26% observed a single time. This CDR3 region has 15 residues. Trimming cost V 3 bases and J 3 bases, with 14 bases left between them. This TCR was sampled from a human donor who was either an allogeneic HSCT recipient or a stem cell or donor lymphocyte infusion donor (not recorded which). It is not recorded whose cells these are; they may come from a transplant donor. The sequencing sample was made of blood, either unsorted or a sorted T cell fraction (not recorded which). V usage is TRBV12-3 or TRBV12-4 and J usage is TRBJ1-2, with no clear D. CDR3 sequence reads: CASSFFVEGHYGYTF. DNA for the CDR3: TGTGCCAGCAGTTTTTTCGTGGAGGGTCACTATGGCTACACCTTC.